Following are 24 T cell receptor beta chains from one sample sequenced in a study of OX40 agonist ivuxolimab in advanced cancers. Sequencing used immunoSEQ multiplex PCR; TCRdb keeps in-frame clones, though not all of them. The sample yields more than 30,000 clones, about 88% seen once. Here the sequenced sample was CD4+ or CD8+ T cells sorted from blood, taken in a trial of the OX40 agonist ivuxolimab. These receptors were taken from an adult with an advanced solid tumor such as melanoma, head and neck, liver or kidney cancer.

Written as DNA, the CDR3 is TGTGCCATCTCCCTAGAGGGGGGGCCGAACTACGAGCAGTACTTC. It specifies CAISLEGGPNYEQYF. The chain has TRBV10-3 and TRBJ2-7, with a possible D match to TRBD2 (7 bases). The CDR3 runs 15 residues. Deletions cut 8 bases from V and 3 bases from J, with 20 bases between. From germline, CDR1 is ENHRY and CDR2 SYGVKD.

This rearrangement joins TRBV28 to TRBJ2-1; D gene ambiguous. V gave up 3 bases and J gave up 7 bases, with 16 bases separating them. The CDR3 loop spans 15 amino acids. Germline V gene lookup returns CDR1 MDHEN and CDR2 SYDVKM. CDR3 residues: CASSLGPNVENEQFF. In nucleotides, the CDR3 is TGTGCCAGCAGTTTGGGCCCAAATGTCGAGAATGAGCAGTTCTTC.

As DNA, the CDR3 is TGCGCCAGCAGTGAGTCCGGGAGGCTCCAGCCCCAGCATTTT. Its translation: CASSESGRLQPQHF. The J gene is TRBJ1-5, the V gene TRBV10-1, with unresolved D. There are 14 residues in the CDR3. With 0 bases removed from V and 7 bases from J, the gap between germline ends came to 10 bases. Germline CDR1 WNHNN, CDR2 SYGVQD (reference sequence).

The chain uses TRBV7-6 and TRBJ1-5; no firm D call. CDR1 and CDR2 from the germline V gene are SGHVS and FNYEAQ. The ends were cut back, 4 bases at V and 4 bases at J, with 11 bases in the middle. This CDR3 is built from 14 residues. The CDR3 bases are TGTGCCAGCAGCTCGGAAGGTTGGAATCAGCCCCAGCATTTT. Its protein is CASSSEGWNQPQHF.

The V gene is TRBV5-1, the J gene TRBJ2-7; maybe TRBD1 (6 bases). Trimming pared 4 bases from V and 3 bases from J, leaving 11 bases between. CDR1 and CDR2 from the germline V gene are SGHRS and YFSETQ. The CDR3 runs 13 residues. The CDR3 loop reads CASSLRGFYEQYF. The CDR3 DNA sequence: TGCGCCAGCAGCCTCAGGGGATTCTACGAGCAGTACTTC.

There are a few counts of this clone. This sequence joins TRBV6-1 and TRBJ1-1, with 7 bases identical to TRBD1. Germline V gives CDR1 MNHNS, CDR2 SASEGT. The CDR3 runs to 15 residues. V gave up 2 bases and J gave up 7 bases; unmatched junction bases: 10. CDR3 residues: CASSERSTGAGEAFF. CDR3 nucleotides: TGTGCCAGCAGTGAACGGTCCACAGGGGCGGGTGAAGCTTTCTTT.

This clone was observed a few times. This chain connects TRBV11-2 to TRBJ2-7; no reliable D call. CDR3 length equals 14 residues. The V gene lost 5 bases and the J gene lost 1 base, with 12 bases spanning the gap. Germline CDR1 reads SGHAT; CDR2 reads FQNNGV. The CDR3 bases are TGTGCCAGCAGCCCAGGACCGGTTTCCTACGAGCAGTACTTC. Protein: CASSPGPVSYEQYF.

The chain carries TRBV7-9 and TRBJ1-1; TRBD1 might be the D (6 bases). This CDR3 has 14 amino acids. Germline CDR1 SEHNR, CDR2 FQNEAQ (reference sequence). Trimming cost V 4 bases and J 1 base, with 10 bases left between them. CDR3 bases: TGTGCCAGCAGCTACGGACAGAGGAACACTGAAGCTTTCTTT. Its translation: CASSYGQRNTEAFF. Filled out from reference TRBV7-9 and TRBJ1-1, the complete variable domain reads DTGVSQNPRHKITKRGQNVTFRCDPISEHNRLYWYRQTLGQGPEFLTYFQNEAQLEKSRLLSDRFSAERPKGSFSTLEIQRTEQGDSAMYLCASSYGQRNTEAFFGQGTRLTVV.

The genes are TRBV6-5 and TRBJ2-1, with 7 bases identical to TRBD2. Germline V gene sequence: CDR1 MNHEY, CDR2 SVGAGI. V gave up 3 bases and J gave up 3 bases; unmatched junction bases: 2. CDR3 length equals 14 residues. The CDR3 DNA follows: TGTGCCAGCAGTTATGGCGGGAGCTACAATGAGCAGTTCTTC. Translation: CASSYGGSYNEQFF.

The rearrangement uses TRBV7-9 and TRBJ2-7; weak D call: TRBD2 (5 bases). V was clipped by 5 bases and J by 0 bases, with 14 bases between them. CDR1 SEHNR and CDR2 FQNEAQ come from the germline V gene (reference sequence). The CDR3 sequence is 15 residues long. CDR3 in DNA: TGTGCCAGCAGCCCCCGGGGATGGGGCTCCTACGAGCAGTACTTC. Amino acid sequence: CASSPRGWGSYEQYF.

This rearrangement joins TRBV21-1 to TRBJ2-4; the table's TRBD2 call for D was not verified on the DNA. TRBV21-1 is reported as a pseudogene. The CDR3 has 13 amino acids. The CDR3 spells CASRGLAKNIQYF. CDR3 in DNA: TGTGCCAGCCGGGGGTTAGCCAAAAACATTCAGTACTTC.

This clone was seen once. The rearrangement links TRBV18 to TRBJ1-5; 10 positions agree with TRBD1. J lost 2 bases, V lost 3 bases, and 4 bases had no gene match. Germline CDR1 is KGHSH and CDR2 is LQKENI. CDR3 length: 16 amino acids. In nucleotides, the CDR3 is TGTGCCAGCTCACCTCCGGGGACAGGGGGCAATCAGCCCCAGCATTTT. Translating gives CASSPPGTGGNQPQHF.

The CDR3 spells CASSQEGGLGEKLFF. The CDR3 DNA follows: TGCGCCAGCAGCCAAGAGGGGGGCTTGGGAGAAAAACTGTTTTTT. The chain uses TRBV4-1 and TRBJ1-4, with D maybe TRBD1 (6 bases). Germline V gene data show CDR1 as MGHRA and CDR2 as YSYEKL. This CDR3 contains 15 residues. Trimming pared 0 bases from V and 8 bases from J, leaving 13 bases between.

This clone was seen only a few times. The chain uses TRBV27 and TRBJ1-2; the D is unclear. The CDR3 has 14 amino acids. Germline values: CDR1 MNHEY, CDR2 SMNVEV (reference sequence). V lost 4 bases and J lost 5, with 14 bases in between. CDR3 protein: CASSYSTDSYGYTF. CDR3 bases: TGTGCCAGCAGTTATTCAACTGATTCTTATGGCTACACCTTC.

Here the CDR3 reads CASSLALTSGSLYNEQFF. The CDR3 DNA reads TGTGCCAGCAGCTTGGCCTTGACTAGCGGGAGCTTGTACAATGAGCAGTTCTTC. The chain couples TRBV5-4 to TRBJ2-1; 12 bases align to TRBD2. Germline loops: CDR1 SGHNT, CDR2 YYREEE (reference sequence). The CDR3 covers 18 residues. The V gene end was trimmed by 0 bases and the J gene end by 4 bases; junction bases not matched to a gene: 8. The entire variable domain, with the rest obtained from reference TRBV5-4 and TRBJ2-1, is as follows: ETGVTQSPTHLIKTRGQQVTLRCSSQSGHNTVSWYQQALGQGPQFIFQYYREEENGRGNFPPRFSGLQFPNYSSELNVNALELDDSALYLCASSLALTSGSLYNEQFFGPGTRLTVL.

CDR3 coding DNA: TGTGCCACCGGCTCCTACAATGAGCAGTTCTTC. As protein: CATGSYNEQFF. This chain joins TRBV27 and TRBJ2-1; D unresolved. CDR1 and CDR2 from the germline V gene are MNHEY and SMNVEV (reference sequence). Deletions cut 10 bases from V and 0 bases from J, with 4 bases between. This CDR3 has 11 residues.

The chain has TRBV27 and TRBJ1-3, with D uncertain. Trimming removed 5 bases at V and 4 bases at J, with 9 bases between. Looked up from germline, CDR1 is MNHEY and CDR2 is SMNVEV (reference sequence). The CDR3 runs to 13 residues. DNA of the CDR3: TGTGCCAGCAGTCCTTCGATCGGAAACACCATATATTTT. This sequence encodes CASSPSIGNTIYF.

The chain employs TRBV5-8 and TRBJ1-1; weak D call: TRBD1 (6 bases). This CDR3 has 15 residues. Germline V gene lookup returns CDR1 SGHTS and CDR2 YDEGEE. The V and J ends lost 5 bases and 1 base respectively, with 15 bases between them. As DNA, the CDR3 is TGTGCCAGCAGACCCTTTGGACAGCCGAACACTGAAGCTTTCTTT. It specifies CASRPFGQPNTEAFF.

This chain uses TRBV4-1 with TRBJ2-5, with TRBD1 matching 11 bases. The better agreement between TRBJ2-7 and the DNA end casts doubt on the J call. The CDR3 runs to 18 residues. Germline lookup yields CDR1 MGHRA and CDR2 YSYEKL. The CDR3 loop is CASSLRDRGRSITYEQYF. Here the CDR3 DNA reads TGCGCCAGCAGCCTTCGGGACAGGGGGAGGAGTATTACCTACGAGCAGTACTTC.

V is TRBV19 and J is TRBJ2-3, with D possibly TRBD2 on 6 matching bases. V dropped 3 bases and J dropped 2 bases, with 15 bases sitting between them. The CDR3 has 16 amino acids. Per the germline V gene, CDR1 is LNHDA and CDR2 is SQIVND (reference sequence). The CDR3 coding sequence is TGTGCCAGTAGTATTAGTAGCGGAGGGATCACAGATACGCAGTATTTT. Amino acids: CASSISSGGITDTQYF.

The rearrangement uses TRBV4-3 and TRBJ1-3; D remains ambiguous. There are 15 residues in the CDR3. V was clipped by 1 base and J by 0 bases, with 7 bases between them. The germline V gene has CDR1 LGHNA and CDR2 YSLEER. The CDR3 region is CASSQGSGSGNTIYF. The DNA for the CDR3 is TGCGCCAGCAGCCAAGGGTCAGGCTCTGGAAACACCATATATTTT.

By share, this clone counts as medium-sized. The rearrangement uses TRBV7-9 and TRBJ2-5, with D hard to call. CDR3 length equals 14 residues. CDR1 and CDR2 (germline): SEHNR, FQNEAQ (reference sequence). Trimming removed 2 bases at V and 4 bases at J, with 11 bases between. In nucleotides, the CDR3 is TGTGCCAGCAGCTTAAGTACCGGGCGAGAGACCCAGTACTTC. Amino acids: CASSLSTGRETQYF.

This CDR3 is CASSQLQGPHYGYTF. CDR3 coding DNA: TGTGCCAGCAGCCAACTCCAGGGCCCCCATTATGGCTACACCTTC. The chain carries TRBV16 and TRBJ1-2; a possible D gene is TRBD1 (5 bases). The V end was cut by 2 bases, the J end by 5 bases, with 15 bases between. CDR1 and CDR2 (germline): KGHSY, FQNENV. The CDR3 has 15 amino acids. Together with reference TRBV16 and TRBJ1-2, the CDR3 gives the full variable domain: GEEVAQTPKHLVRGEGQKAKLYCAPIKGHSYVFWYQQVLKNEFKFLISFQNENVFDETGMPKERFSAKCLPNSPCSLEIQATKLEDSAVYFCASSQLQGPHYGYTFGSGTRLTVV.

This clone has only a few counts. The rearrangement joins TRBV2 to TRBJ2-1; 7 bases are shared with TRBD1. Germline V gene sequence: CDR1 SNHLY, CDR2 FYNNEI. CDR3 length: 15 amino acids. The V segment lost 6 bases and the J segment 0 bases; nucleotides outside the gene matches: 5. The CDR3 coding sequence is TGTGCCAGCAGAATACAGGGGAGCTCCTACAATGAGCAGTTCTTC. It translates to CASRIQGSSYNEQFF.